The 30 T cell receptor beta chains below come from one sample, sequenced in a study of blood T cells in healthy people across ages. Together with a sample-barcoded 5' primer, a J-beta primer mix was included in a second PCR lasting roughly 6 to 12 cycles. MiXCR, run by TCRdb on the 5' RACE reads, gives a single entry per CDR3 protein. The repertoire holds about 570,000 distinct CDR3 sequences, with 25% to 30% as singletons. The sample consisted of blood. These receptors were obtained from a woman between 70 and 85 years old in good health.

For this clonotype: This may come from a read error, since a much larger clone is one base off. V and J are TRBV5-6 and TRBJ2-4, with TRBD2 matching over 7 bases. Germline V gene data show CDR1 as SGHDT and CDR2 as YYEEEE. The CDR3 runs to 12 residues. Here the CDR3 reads CAGSGVLNIQYF. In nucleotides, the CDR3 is TGTGCCGGCAGCGGGGTATTAAACATTCAGTACTTC.

This CDR3 is CSARDGRGEGQPQHF. CDR3 in DNA: TGCAGTGCTAGAGATGGGAGGGGGGAAGGCCAGCCCCAGCATTTT. This rearrangement joins TRBV20-1 to TRBJ1-5; possibly TRBD1 for D (6 bases). V gave up 0 bases and J gave up 7 bases, with 16 bases separating them. Looked up from germline, CDR1 is DFQATT and CDR2 is SNEGSKA (reference sequence). The CDR3 spans 15 residues.

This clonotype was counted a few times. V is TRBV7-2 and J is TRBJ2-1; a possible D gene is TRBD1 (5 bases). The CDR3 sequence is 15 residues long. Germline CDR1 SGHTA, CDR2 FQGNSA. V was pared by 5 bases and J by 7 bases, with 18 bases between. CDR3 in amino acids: CASSIDWGAVNEQFF. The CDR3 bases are TGTGCCAGCAGCATCGACTGGGGCGCGGTTAATGAGCAGTTCTTC.

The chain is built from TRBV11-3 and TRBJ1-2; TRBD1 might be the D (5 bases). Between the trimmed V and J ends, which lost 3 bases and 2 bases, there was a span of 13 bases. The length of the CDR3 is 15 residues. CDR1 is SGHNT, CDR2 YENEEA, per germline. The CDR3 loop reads CASSFGQGWNYGYTF. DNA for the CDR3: TGTGCCAGCAGCTTCGGGCAGGGATGGAACTATGGCTACACCTTC.

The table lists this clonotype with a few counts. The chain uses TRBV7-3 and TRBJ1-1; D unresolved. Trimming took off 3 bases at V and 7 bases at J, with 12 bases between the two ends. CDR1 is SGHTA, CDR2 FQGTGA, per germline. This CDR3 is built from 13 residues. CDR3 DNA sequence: TGTGCCAGCAGCTTGACGGTTAGGAGTGAAGCTTTCTTT. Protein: CASSLTVRSEAFF. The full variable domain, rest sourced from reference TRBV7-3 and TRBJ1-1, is GAGVSQTPSNKVTEKGKYVELRCDPISGHTALYWYRQSLGQGPEFLIYFQGTGAADDSGLPNDRFFAVRPEGSVSTLKIQRTERGDSAVYLCASSLTVRSEAFFGQGTRLTVV.

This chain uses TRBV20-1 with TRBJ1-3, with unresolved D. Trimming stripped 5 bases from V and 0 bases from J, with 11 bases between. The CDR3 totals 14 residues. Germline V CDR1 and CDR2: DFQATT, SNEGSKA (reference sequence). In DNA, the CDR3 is TGCAGTGCTCTGACCTCGAGCTCTGGAAACACCATATATTTT. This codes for CSALTSSSGNTIYF.

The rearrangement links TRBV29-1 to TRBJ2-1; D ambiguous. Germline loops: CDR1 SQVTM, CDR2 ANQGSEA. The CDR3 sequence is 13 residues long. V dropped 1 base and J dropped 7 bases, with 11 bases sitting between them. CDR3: CSVEAFTGNEQFF. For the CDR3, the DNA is TGCAGCGTTGAAGCATTCACCGGGAATGAGCAGTTCTTC.

The chain's CDR3 is CSVEGPLRSTDTQYF. CDR3 DNA: TGCAGCGTTGAGGGCCCCCTCAGGAGCACAGATACGCAGTATTTT. This chain joins TRBV29-1 and TRBJ2-3; D not certain. Germline-derived CDR1 and CDR2 are SQVTM and ANQGSEA. V lost 3 bases and J lost 0, with 13 bases in between. This CDR3 is 15 amino acids long.

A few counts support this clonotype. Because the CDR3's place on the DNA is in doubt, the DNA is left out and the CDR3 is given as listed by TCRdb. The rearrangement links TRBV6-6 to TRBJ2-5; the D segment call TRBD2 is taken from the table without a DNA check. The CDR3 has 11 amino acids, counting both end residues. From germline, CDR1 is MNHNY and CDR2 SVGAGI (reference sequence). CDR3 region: CASSVAGGTLF.

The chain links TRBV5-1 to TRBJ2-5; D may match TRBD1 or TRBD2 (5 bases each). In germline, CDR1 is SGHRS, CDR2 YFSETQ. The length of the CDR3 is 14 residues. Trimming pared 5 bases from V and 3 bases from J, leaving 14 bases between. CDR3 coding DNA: TGCGCCAGCAGTCCCGGGACCCCCGAAGAGACCCAGTACTTC. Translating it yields CASSPGTPEETQYF.

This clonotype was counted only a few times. CDR3: CSASGGGQGTDTQYF. CDR3 bases: TGCAGTGCTAGCGGCGGAGGACAGGGGACAGATACGCAGTATTTT. V usage is TRBV20-1 and J usage is TRBJ2-3; 9 positions agree with TRBD1. Trimming removed 3 bases from V and 3 bases from J; junction bases left unmatched: 7. This CDR3 is 15 amino acids long. Germline V CDR1 and CDR2: DFQATT, SNEGSKA (reference sequence).

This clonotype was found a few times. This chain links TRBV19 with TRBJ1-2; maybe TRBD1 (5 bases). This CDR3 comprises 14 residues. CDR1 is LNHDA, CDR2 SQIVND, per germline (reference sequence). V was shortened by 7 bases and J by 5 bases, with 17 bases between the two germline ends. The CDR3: CASKGDRLDYGYTF. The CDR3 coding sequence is TGTGCCAGTAAAGGCGACAGACTCGATTATGGCTACACCTTC.

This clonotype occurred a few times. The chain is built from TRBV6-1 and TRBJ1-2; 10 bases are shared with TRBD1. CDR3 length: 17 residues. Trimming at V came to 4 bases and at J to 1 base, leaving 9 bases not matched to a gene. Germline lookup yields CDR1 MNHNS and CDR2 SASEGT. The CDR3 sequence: CASSARDRGRVNYGYTF. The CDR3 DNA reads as TGTGCCAGCAGTGCCCGGGACAGGGGAAGGGTTAACTATGGCTACACCTTC.

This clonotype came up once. CDR3 DNA: TGTGCCAGCAGCTTGGCCGCAACTGGGATCTACAATGAGCAGTTCTTC. Amino acid sequence: CASSLAATGIYNEQFF. The J gene is TRBJ2-5, the V gene TRBV5-4, with D unresolved. The J call may be wrong; the DNA end is better matched by TRBJ2-1. The CDR3 covers 16 residues. CDR1 and CDR2 from the germline V gene are SGHNT and YYREEE (reference sequence).

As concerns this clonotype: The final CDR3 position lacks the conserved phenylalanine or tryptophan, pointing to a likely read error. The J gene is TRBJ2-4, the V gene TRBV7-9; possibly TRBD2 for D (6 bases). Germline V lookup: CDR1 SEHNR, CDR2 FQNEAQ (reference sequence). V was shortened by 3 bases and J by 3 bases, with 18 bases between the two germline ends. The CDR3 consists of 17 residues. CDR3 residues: CASSLFRGIMGKNIQYL. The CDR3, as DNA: TGTGCCAGCAGCTTGTTTCGGGGGATTATGGGCAAAAACATTCAGTACCTC.

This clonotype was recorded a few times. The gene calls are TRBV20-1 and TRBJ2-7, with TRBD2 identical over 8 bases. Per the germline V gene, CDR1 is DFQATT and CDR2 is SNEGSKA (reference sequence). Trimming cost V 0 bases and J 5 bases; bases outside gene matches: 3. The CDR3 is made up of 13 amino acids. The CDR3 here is CSARDIAGNEQYF. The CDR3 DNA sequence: TGCAGTGCTAGAGATATAGCGGGGAACGAGCAGTACTTC.

The CDR3 sequence: CASSLPGTVQETQYF. CDR3 DNA sequence: TGTGCCAGCAGTCTCCCTGGGACAGTTCAAGAGACCCAGTACTTC. The V and J genes are TRBV12-3 or TRBV12-4 and TRBJ2-5, with 7 bases identical to TRBD1. The CDR3 contains 15 residues. J gave up 2 bases and V 5 bases, and 8 bases lay outside the gene matches.

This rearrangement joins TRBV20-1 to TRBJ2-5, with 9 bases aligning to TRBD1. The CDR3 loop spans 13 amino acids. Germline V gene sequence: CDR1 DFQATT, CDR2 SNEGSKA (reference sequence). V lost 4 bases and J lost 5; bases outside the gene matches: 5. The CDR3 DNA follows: TGCAGTGCTAACCGGGACAGGGAGGAGACCCAGTACTTC. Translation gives CSANRDREETQYF.

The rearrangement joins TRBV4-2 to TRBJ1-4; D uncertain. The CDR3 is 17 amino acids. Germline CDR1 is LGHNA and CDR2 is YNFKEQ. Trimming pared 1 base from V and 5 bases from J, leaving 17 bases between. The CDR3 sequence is CASSQVDRFEANEKLFF. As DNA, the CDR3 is TGTGCCAGCAGCCAAGTAGATCGGTTTGAGGCCAATGAAAAACTGTTTTTT.

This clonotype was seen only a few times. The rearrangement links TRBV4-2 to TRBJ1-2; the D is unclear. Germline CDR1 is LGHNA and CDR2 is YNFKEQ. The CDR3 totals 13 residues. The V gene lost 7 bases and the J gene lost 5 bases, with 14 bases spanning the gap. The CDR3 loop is CASTHGSEYGYTF. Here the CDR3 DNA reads TGTGCCAGCACCCACGGGTCCGAGTATGGCTACACCTTC.

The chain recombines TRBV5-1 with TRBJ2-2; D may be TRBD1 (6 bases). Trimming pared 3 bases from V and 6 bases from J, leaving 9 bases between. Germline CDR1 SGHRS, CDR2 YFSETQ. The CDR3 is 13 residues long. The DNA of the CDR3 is TGCGCCAGCAGCTATGGGGGCTCCGGGGAGCTGTTTTTT. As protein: CASSYGGSGELFF.

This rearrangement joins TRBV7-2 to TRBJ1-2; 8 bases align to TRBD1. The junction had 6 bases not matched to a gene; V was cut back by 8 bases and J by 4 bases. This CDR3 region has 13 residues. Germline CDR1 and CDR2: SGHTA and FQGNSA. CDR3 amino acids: CASRQGASYGYTF. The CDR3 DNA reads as TGTGCCAGCCGGCAGGGGGCAAGCTATGGCTACACCTTC.

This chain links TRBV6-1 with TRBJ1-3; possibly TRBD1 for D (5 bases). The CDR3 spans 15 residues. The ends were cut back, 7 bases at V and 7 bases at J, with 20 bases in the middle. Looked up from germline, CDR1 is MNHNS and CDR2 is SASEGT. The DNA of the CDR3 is TGTGCCAGCACGGTAACCGGGACCCTAGGGAACACCATATATTTT. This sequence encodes CASTVTGTLGNTIYF.

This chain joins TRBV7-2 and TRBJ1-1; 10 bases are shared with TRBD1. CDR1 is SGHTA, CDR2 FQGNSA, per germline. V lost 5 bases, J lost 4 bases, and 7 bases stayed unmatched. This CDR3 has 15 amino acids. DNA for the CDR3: TGTGCCAGCAGCCGATGGGGACAGGGGATCACTGAAGCTTTCTTT. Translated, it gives CASSRWGQGITEAFF. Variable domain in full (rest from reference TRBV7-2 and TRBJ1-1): GAGVSQSPSNKVTEKGKDVELRCDPISGHTALYWYRQSLGQGLEFLIYFQGNSAPDKSGLPSDRFSAERTGGSVSTLTIQRTQQEDSAVYLCASSRWGQGITEAFFGQGTRLTVV.

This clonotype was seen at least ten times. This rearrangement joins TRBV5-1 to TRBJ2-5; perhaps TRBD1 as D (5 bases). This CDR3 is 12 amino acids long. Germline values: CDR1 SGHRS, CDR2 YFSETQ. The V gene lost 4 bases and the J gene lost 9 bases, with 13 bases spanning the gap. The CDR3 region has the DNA TGCGCCAGCAGCCTGACCGAAGGGGCCCAGTACTTC. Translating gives CASSLTEGAQYF.

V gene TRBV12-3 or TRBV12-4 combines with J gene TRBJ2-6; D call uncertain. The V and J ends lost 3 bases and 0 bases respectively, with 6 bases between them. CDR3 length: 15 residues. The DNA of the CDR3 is TGTGCCAGCAGTTTTGCCAGCTCTGGGGCCAACGTCCTGACTTTC. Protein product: CASSFASSGANVLTF.

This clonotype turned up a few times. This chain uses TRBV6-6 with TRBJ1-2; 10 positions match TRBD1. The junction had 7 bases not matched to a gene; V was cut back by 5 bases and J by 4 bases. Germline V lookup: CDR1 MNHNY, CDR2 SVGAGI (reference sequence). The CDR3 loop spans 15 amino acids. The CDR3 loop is CASSADRGKGYGYTF. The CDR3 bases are TGTGCCAGCAGTGCGGACAGGGGGAAAGGCTATGGCTACACCTTC.

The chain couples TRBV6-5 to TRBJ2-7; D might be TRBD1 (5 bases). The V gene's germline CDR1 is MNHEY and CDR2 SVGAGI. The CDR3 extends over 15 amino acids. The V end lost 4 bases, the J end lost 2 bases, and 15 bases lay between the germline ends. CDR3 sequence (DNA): TGTGCCAGCAGTTTGACAGCACGAACCCCCTACGAGCAGTACTTC. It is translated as CASSLTARTPYEQYF.

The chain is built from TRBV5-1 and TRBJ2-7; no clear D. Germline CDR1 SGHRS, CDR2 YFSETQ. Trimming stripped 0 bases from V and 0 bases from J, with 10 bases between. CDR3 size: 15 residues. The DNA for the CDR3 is TGCGCCAGCAGCTTGGCCAGGCACAGCTCCTACGAGCAGTACTTC. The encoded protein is CASSLARHSSYEQYF.

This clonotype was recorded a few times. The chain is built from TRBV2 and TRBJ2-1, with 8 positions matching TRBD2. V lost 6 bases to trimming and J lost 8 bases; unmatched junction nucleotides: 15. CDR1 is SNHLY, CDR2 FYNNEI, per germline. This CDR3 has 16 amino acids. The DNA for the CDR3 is TGTGCCAGCAGATTGACCGTAGCGGGGAAGGTCGATGAGCAGTTCTTC. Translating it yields CASRLTVAGKVDEQFF.